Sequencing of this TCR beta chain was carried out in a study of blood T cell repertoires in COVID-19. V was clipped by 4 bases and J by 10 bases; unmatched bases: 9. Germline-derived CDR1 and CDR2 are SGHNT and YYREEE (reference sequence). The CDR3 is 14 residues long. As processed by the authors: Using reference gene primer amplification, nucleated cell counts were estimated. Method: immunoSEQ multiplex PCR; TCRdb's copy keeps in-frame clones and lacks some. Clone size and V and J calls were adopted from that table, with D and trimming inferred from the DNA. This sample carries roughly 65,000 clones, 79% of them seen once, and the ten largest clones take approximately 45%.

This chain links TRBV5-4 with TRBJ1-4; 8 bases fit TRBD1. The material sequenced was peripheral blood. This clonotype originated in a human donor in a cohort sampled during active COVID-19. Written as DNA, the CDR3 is TGTGCCAGCAGCCGAAGCACAGGGGGGGGAAAACTGTTTTTT. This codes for CASSRSTGGGKLFF.